This T cell receptor (beta chain) was captured by sequencing in a study of PD-L1 blockade in urothelial cancer. Study-wide context: About 90% of the roughly 30 patients comprised males who had bladder-origin urothelial cancer.

A spike-in of synthetic TCR analog templates was added to each PCR. Only in-frame clones appear in the TCRdb table, and some are missing; sequencing was by immunoSEQ multiplex PCR. The sample lists around 100,000 clones; around 87% were seen once. This CDR3 is built from 12 residues. V was cut by 8 bases and J by 3 bases, with 11 bases left in between. Germline-derived CDR1 and CDR2 are MNHNY and SVGAGI (reference sequence). Time point reported: pretreatment peripheral blood. Anywhere from 1 to 8 samples came from each patient, spanning pretreatment and on-treatment. This rearrangement joins TRBV6-6 to TRBJ2-7; tentatively, D is TRBD2 (6 bases). The input for sequencing was PBMCs, taken around atezolizumab (anti-PD-L1) treatment. The clonotype was recovered from a man between 60 and 70 years old with urothelial cancer. The CDR3 DNA reads as TGTGCCAGCTGGGACTCTTACTACGAGCAGTACTTC. This sequence encodes CASWDSYYEQYF.